This T cell receptor (beta chain) was recovered during a study of spatial heterogeneity in lung cancer. Findings of the study overall: Expanded alpha and beta TCR counts within tumors tracked tumor mutation counts.

The germline V gene has CDR1 MNHEY and CDR2 SVGEGT. This CDR3 contains 13 residues. The J segment lost 2 bases and the V segment lost 9 bases, leaving 3 bases of the junction unmatched. TCRdb itself ran the 5' RACE reads through MiXCR, one entry per CDR3 protein. The table includes 7,000 or so distinct CDR3 sequences, roughly 7% detected once. Ten or more counts support this clonotype. The antigen remains undetermined. Time point: sample taken at primary tumor resection. The source was lung tumor tissue, collected at surgery. The rearrangement joins TRBV6-2 or TRBV6-3 to TRBJ2-1; the match to TRBD2 covers 8 bases. The sequence derives from a male donor with early-stage non-small cell lung cancer. Here the CDR3 DNA reads TGTGCCAGTGAACTAGCGGCCTACAATGAGCAGTTCTTC. Encoded protein: CASELAAYNEQFF.